This section outlines one T cell receptor beta chain sequence together with its context. Its antigen is as yet unknown. The data belong to a study of T cell responses to AZD1222 COVID-19 vaccine. General study results and limits: Possibly, clonal diversity was underestimated; donors were largely white British and included more females. Vaccination with two AZD1222 doses was followed by a rise in Spike-specific TCR breadth and depth. There were vaccine-associated CD4 TCRs across spike, dominant at 160-218 and 743-854.

CDR1 and CDR2 (germline): LGHDT, YNNKEL (reference sequence). Trimming removed 5 bases at V and 4 bases at J, with 13 bases between. The CDR3 is 14 amino acids. Only in-frame clones appear in the TCRdb table, and some are missing; sequencing was by immunoSEQ multiplex PCR. The top ten clones hold roughly 0.98% of a sample with 150,000 to 200,000 clones, approximately 91% of them seen once. V and J are TRBV3-1 (or the pseudogene TRBV3-2) and TRBJ2-3; D tentatively fits TRBD1 or TRBD2 (6 bases each). The sample consisted of peripheral blood, taken on day 0 of AZD1222 vaccination. The source of this sequence is an adult in good health. CDR3 loop: CASSFSGGADTQYF. CDR3 sequence (DNA): TGTGCCAGCAGCTTTTCCGGGGGCGCAGATACGCAGTATTTT.